This T cell receptor beta chain was retrieved from a study of blood T cell repertoires in COVID-19. Study-level background: The origin of the acute and convalescent COVID-19 samples was the United States, Italy and Spain. The analysed material was cDNA or gDNA that came from T cells, B-cell-depleted T cells, or PBMCs.

Original processing methods: The authors estimated nucleated cell counts from reference gene primer amplification. Only in-frame clones appear in the TCRdb table, and some are missing; sequencing was by immunoSEQ multiplex PCR. That table gives V, J and clone size, and the DNA gave D and trimming. The sample holds approximately 250,000 clones, 75% to 85% seen once. The CDR3 runs 15 residues. Germline V CDR1 and CDR2: MGHRA, YSYEKL. Trimming at V came to 0 bases and at J to 2 bases, leaving 2 bases not matched to a gene. The rearrangement links TRBV4-1 to TRBJ1-1, with TRBD1 matching over 8 bases. The sample consisted of peripheral blood. The sequence was obtained from a human donor in a cohort sampled during active COVID-19. The CDR3 DNA follows: TGCGCCAGCAGCCAAGAGGGACAGGAAAACACTGAAGCTTTCTTT. It specifies CASSQEGQENTEAFF.